The 27 T cell receptor beta chains given below trace back to one sample, sequenced in a study of regulatory T cells in long-lasting Graves disease (dated by TCRdb to about 2021). The library was built by means of multiplex PCR. TCRdb names Illumina HiSeq 4000 as the instrument used. CDR3 regions were amplified by Arm-PCR with iRepertoire HTBI primers to construct TCR beta libraries. TCRdb reprocessed the public reads (quality trimming at Q25 with fastp, clone calling with MiXCR) and kept in-frame beta chains. Rows are combined by CDR3 protein, so each entry shows the most common genes and DNA. The sample table holds about 560,000 distinct CDR3 sequences, of which roughly a sixth were seen once. Of the sample, more than 10% is held by the ten largest clones. Read against the paper, the sample's time point label means: newly diagnosed GD, antithyroid drugs for less than 3 months. For both TCR sequencing and RNA sequencing, RNA was extracted from PBMCs using TRIzol.

The same specimen was also included in a second study, on T cells in Graves' hyperthyroidism and ophthalmopathy.

The sequenced sample was peripheral blood mononuclear cells (PBMCs), obtained at new diagnosis, from a patient treated with antithyroid drugs. These receptors were collected from a man aged 18 to 29 with Graves disease. Donor details come from another sample of the same person, matched by shared clones.

The chain links TRBV4-1 to TRBJ2-2; 7 nucleotides align to TRBD1. V lost 0 bases and J lost 6; bases outside the gene matches: 1. Germline V lookup: CDR1 MGHRA, CDR2 YSYEKL. The CDR3 covers 14 residues. The CDR3 is CASSQDRGSGELFF. The CDR3 nucleotides read TGCGCCAGCAGCCAAGACAGGGGGTCCGGGGAGCTGTTTTTT.

The J gene is TRBJ2-1, the V gene TRBV6-1, with D tentatively TRBD2 (6 bases). Trimming took off 7 bases at V and 9 bases at J, with 25 bases between the two ends. The germline V gene encodes CDR1 MNHNS and CDR2 SASEGT. The CDR3 totals 16 residues. The CDR3 is CASTKTRDWTSSEQFF. The CDR3 bases are TGTGCCAGCACCAAGACCCGGGACTGGACGTCCAGTGAGCAGTTCTTC.

Many counts were recorded for this clonotype. This sequence joins TRBV6-1 and TRBJ2-5; the D gene is possibly TRBD2 (5 bases). The CDR3 consists of 14 residues. Germline assignment: CDR1 MNHNS and CDR2 SASEGT. With 6 bases removed from V and 4 bases from J, the gap between germline ends came to 15 bases. CDR3: CASSFRLSSETQYF. The CDR3 DNA sequence: TGTGCCAGCAGCTTTCGACTATCATCAGAGACCCAGTACTTC.

In this sample, this clonotype turned up a few times. V is TRBV7-9 and J is TRBJ1-4; D remains unclear. CDR3 size: 14 residues. Trimming removed 3 bases at V and 7 bases at J, with 12 bases between. Germline V CDR1 and CDR2: SEHNR, FQNEAQ (reference sequence). This chain's CDR3 is CASSFPLVPEKLFF. The CDR3 DNA sequence: TGTGCCAGCAGCTTCCCGCTTGTACCTGAAAAACTGTTTTTT.

This chain's CDR3 is CSVEGLAGSTDTQYF. In nucleotides, the CDR3 is TGCAGCGTTGAGGGCCTAGCGGGTAGCACAGATACGCAGTATTTT. This chain uses TRBV29-1 with TRBJ2-3, with 8 positions matching TRBD2. The CDR3 is 15 residues long. Germline CDR1 SQVTM, CDR2 ANQGSEA. V was clipped by 3 bases and J by 0 bases; unmatched bases: 5.

At least ten counts were recorded for this clonotype. This sequence joins TRBV2 and TRBJ1-1, with TRBD1 matching over 9 bases. V was clipped by 6 bases and J by 8 bases; unmatched bases: 10. The CDR3 runs to 14 residues. CDR1 is SNHLY and CDR2 is FYNNEI in the germline V gene. The DNA of the CDR3 is TGTGCCAGCAGAGGGGACAGGGCGACTCGGGAAGCTTTCTTT. Translation gives CASRGDRATREAFF.

In DNA, the CDR3 is TGTGCCAGTAGTATGGCGCTGGCGCCCACAGATACGCAGTATTTT. It translates to CASSMALAPTDTQYF. The chain uses TRBV19 and TRBJ2-3; no reliable D call. The CDR3 extends over 15 amino acids. Per the germline V gene, CDR1 is LNHDA and CDR2 is SQIVND (reference sequence). Deletions cut 3 bases from V and 2 bases from J, with 12 bases between.

This clonotype was counted only a few times. This chain connects TRBV7-2 to TRBJ1-5; D perhaps matches TRBD1 (6 bases). The CDR3 has 14 amino acids. Per the germline V gene, CDR1 is SGHTA and CDR2 is FQGNSA. V gave up 0 bases and J gave up 7 bases, with 10 bases separating them. DNA of the CDR3: TGTGCCAGCAGCTTAGCGGGGGCGGACCAGCCCCAGCATTTT. Protein product: CASSLAGADQPQHF.

This clonotype was recorded at least ten times. The rearrangement links TRBV5-1 to TRBJ2-1, with TRBD2 matching 8 bases. The CDR3 has 15 residues. The germline V gene has CDR1 SGHRS and CDR2 YFSETQ. With 2 bases clipped from V and 9 bases from J, the junction kept 10 bases outside the gene matches. CDR3 coding DNA: TGCGCCAGCAGCTTTGCCTCAGCGGGAGTGGGTGAGCAGTTCTTC. Translated, it gives CASSFASAGVGEQFF.

This clonotype has a count of ten or more. The genes are TRBV12-3 or TRBV12-4 and TRBJ2-3; 11 bases line up with TRBD2. V was clipped by 7 bases and J by 5 bases; unmatched bases: 8. CDR3 size: 15 residues. The CDR3: CASTPTSGKGDTQYF. CDR3 in DNA: TGTGCCAGCACCCCGACTAGCGGGAAAGGAGATACGCAGTATTTT.

Concerning this clonotype: This may come from a read error, since a much larger clone is one base off. The chain combines TRBV3-1 with TRBJ2-5; possibly TRBD1 for D (6 bases). V was shortened by 3 bases and J by 3 bases, with 8 bases between the two germline ends. CDR1 and CDR2 (germline): LGHDT, YNNKEL (reference sequence). This CDR3 has 13 amino acids. This chain's CDR3 is CASSQGAEETQYF. The CDR3 coding sequence is TGTGCCAGCAGCCAGGGGGCCGAAGAGACCCAGTACTTC.

At least ten counts were recorded for this clonotype. This chain connects TRBV28 to TRBJ1-2; a possible D gene is TRBD1 (6 bases). CDR3 length: 14 residues. V was trimmed by 2 bases and J by 2 bases, leaving 9 bases between them. Germline CDR1 reads MDHEN; CDR2 reads SYDVKM. The CDR3: CASSLTGINYGYTF. CDR3 DNA sequence: TGTGCCAGCAGTTTAACAGGGATAAACTATGGCTACACCTTC.

This clonotype was recorded many times. The chain uses TRBV27 and TRBJ2-1; D unclear. Trimming pared 5 bases from V and 6 bases from J, leaving 23 bases between. CDR1 MNHEY and CDR2 SMNVEV come from the germline V gene (reference sequence). The CDR3 is made up of 17 amino acids. CDR3 nucleotide sequence: TGTGCCAGCAGTCCGACCTCCAGCCAGAGTCTGGCCAATGAGCAGTTCTTC. Protein: CASSPTSSQSLANEQFF.

Remarks on this clonotype: A read error may be the cause here, since a much bigger clone is one base away. This chain links TRBV12-5 with TRBJ2-3; D uncertain. In germline, CDR1 is LGHNT, CDR2 FRNRAP. CDR3 length: 13 amino acids. For the CDR3, the DNA is TGTGCTAGTGGTTTGGGTAACACAGATATGCAGTATTTT. Translated, it gives CASGLGNTDMQYF. Complete variable domain (other parts from reference TRBV12-5 and TRBJ2-3): DARVTQTPRHKVTEMGQEVTMRCQPILGHNTVFWYRQTMMQGLELLAYFRNRAPLDDSGMPKDRFSAEMPDATLATLKIQPSEPRDSAVYFCASGLGNTDMQYFGPGTRLTVL.

The chain links TRBV6-1 to TRBJ2-3; 10 bases fit TRBD2. The V and J ends lost 8 bases and 4 bases, in that order; junction bases with no gene match: 6. The germline gives CDR1 MNHNS, CDR2 SASEGT. This CDR3 has 14 residues. The CDR3 is CASGPSGSSDTQYF. The CDR3 DNA reads TGTGCCAGCGGTCCTAGCGGGAGTTCAGATACGCAGTATTTT.

The chain uses TRBV9 and TRBJ2-3; D remains ambiguous. In germline, CDR1 is SGDLS, CDR2 YYNGEE. Trimming left V 3 bases short and J 10 bases short, with 15 bases between. The CDR3 contains 13 residues. The CDR3 DNA reads as TGTGCCAGCAGCGCCTTCCTTAGGGATGCGCAGTATTTT. It codes for CASSAFLRDAQYF.

This clonotype was detected many times. This chain links TRBV15 with TRBJ2-5; D gene ambiguous. CDR1 LNHNV and CDR2 YYDKDF come from the germline V gene (reference sequence). The CDR3 spans 13 residues. V was clipped by 3 bases and J by 2 bases, with 7 bases between them. CDR3 loop: CATSSRQQETQYF. The CDR3 DNA sequence: TGTGCCACCAGCAGTCGGCAGCAAGAGACCCAGTACTTC.

The CDR3 DNA is TGTGCCAGCAGCCAAGAGCAGGGAGGTGTAGAGACCCAGTACTTC. Its translation is CASSQEQGGVETQYF. This chain connects TRBV14 to TRBJ2-3, with D possibly being TRBD2 (6 bases). The assigned J gene may be wrong: the sequence end matches TRBJ2-5 better. Germline V gene lookup returns CDR1 SGHDN and CDR2 FVKESK. The CDR3 totals 15 residues.

The chain links TRBV5-1 to TRBJ1-2; 8 bases agree with TRBD1. Germline V gene lookup returns CDR1 SGHRS and CDR2 YFSETQ. The V gene end was trimmed by 4 bases and the J gene end by 4 bases; junction bases not matched to a gene: 9. The CDR3 has 15 amino acids. CDR3 coding DNA: TGCGCCAGCAGCGGCGGACAGGGCCCTAGCTATGGCTACACCTTC. Protein sequence: CASSGGQGPSYGYTF.

The chain links TRBV4-1 to TRBJ2-7; D is undetermined. The CDR3 runs 14 residues. The V end was cut by 4 bases, the J end by 0 bases, with 10 bases between. The germline CDR1 and CDR2 sequences are MGHRA and YSYEKL. CDR3 sequence: CASSRSESSYEQYF. CDR3 DNA sequence: TGCGCCAGCAGCCGCTCCGAAAGCTCCTACGAGCAGTACTTC.

This clonotype was counted between two and nine times. J is TRBJ2-1 and V is TRBV5-4; 9 nucleotides agree with TRBD2. Trimming removed 0 bases from V and 9 bases from J; junction bases left unmatched: 4. CDR1 and CDR2 (germline): SGHNT, YYREEE (reference sequence). This CDR3 spans 14 amino acids. The CDR3 reads CASSLELAGTEQFF. The CDR3 DNA is TGTGCCAGCAGCTTGGAGCTAGCGGGAACTGAGCAGTTCTTC.

J is TRBJ2-6 and V is TRBV20-1; TRBD2 might be the D (5 bases). Trimming pared 0 bases from V and 0 bases from J, leaving 18 bases between. The CDR3 is made up of 19 amino acids. Germline loops: CDR1 DFQATT, CDR2 SNEGSKA (reference sequence). The CDR3 protein is CSARDPSGEAASGANVLTF. CDR3 DNA: TGCAGTGCTAGAGATCCCAGCGGTGAAGCCGCCTCTGGGGCCAACGTCCTGACTTTC.

This clonotype appeared many times. The rearrangement uses TRBV28 and TRBJ2-7; 7 bases align to TRBD1. Trimming cost V 6 bases and J 7 bases; bases outside gene matches: 12. Germline assignment: CDR1 MDHEN and CDR2 SYDVKM. The CDR3 runs to 14 residues. The CDR3 DNA follows: TGTGCCAGCAGCCCCCTTGACAGGGCCTTAGAGCAGTACTTC. This codes for CASSPLDRALEQYF.

This clonotype showed up just a few times. V gene TRBV7-9 combines with J gene TRBJ1-2; unclear D gene. The V gene lost 1 base and the J gene lost 3 bases, with 18 bases spanning the gap. This CDR3 has 17 amino acids. The germline V gene has CDR1 SEHNR and CDR2 FQNEAQ (reference sequence). CDR3 sequence (DNA): TGTGCCAGCAGCTTAGGGGTGGCCGGTAAAAGGGACTATGGCTACACCTTC. Translation gives CASSLGVAGKRDYGYTF.

This clonotype was counted only a few times. The chain uses TRBV5-1 and TRBJ2-2; possible D gene TRBD2, 5 bases. This CDR3 spans 14 amino acids. The V gene lost 6 bases and the J gene lost 5 bases, with 14 bases spanning the gap. CDR1 and CDR2 (germline): SGHRS, YFSETQ. CDR3 DNA sequence: TGCGCCAGCACCAACACGGGCGGGACCGGGGAGCTGTTTTTT. Protein: CASTNTGGTGELFF.

This clonotype turned up a few times. The rearrangement joins TRBV6-2 or TRBV6-3 to TRBJ2-3; D may correspond to TRBD1 or TRBD2 (5 bases each). The V end was cut by 2 bases, the J end by 2 bases, with 20 bases between. The length of the CDR3 is 18 residues. Germline V gene sequence: CDR1 MNHEY, CDR2 SVGEGT. This CDR3 is CASSYPLEGLITTDTQYF. CDR3 nucleotides: TGTGCCAGCAGTTACCCCTTAGAGGGGCTTATAACCACAGATACGCAGTATTTT.

This clonotype has a count of ten or more. The chain links TRBV6-1 to TRBJ1-2; no firm D call. CDR3 size: 13 residues. V was trimmed by 8 bases and J by 8 bases, leaving 18 bases between them. Germline CDR1 and CDR2: MNHNS and SASEGT. The CDR3 DNA reads as TGTGCCAGCCTAGATAATGGCGGCTCCGGCTACACCTTC. It yields the protein CASLDNGGSGYTF.